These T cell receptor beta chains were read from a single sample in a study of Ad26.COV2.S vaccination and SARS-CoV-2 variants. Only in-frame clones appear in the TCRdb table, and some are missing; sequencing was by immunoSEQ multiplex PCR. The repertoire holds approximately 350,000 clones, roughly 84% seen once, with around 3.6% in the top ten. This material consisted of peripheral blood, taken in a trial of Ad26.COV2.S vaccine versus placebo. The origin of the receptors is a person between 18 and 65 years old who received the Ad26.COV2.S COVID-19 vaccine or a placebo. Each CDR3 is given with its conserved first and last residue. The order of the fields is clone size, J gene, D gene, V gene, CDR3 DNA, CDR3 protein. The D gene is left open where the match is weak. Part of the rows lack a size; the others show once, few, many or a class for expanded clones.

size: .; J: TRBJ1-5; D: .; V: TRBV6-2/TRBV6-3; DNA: TGTGCCAGCAGTTATGGGGGGGCAAGTCAGCCCCAGCATTTT; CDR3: CASSYGGASQPQHF
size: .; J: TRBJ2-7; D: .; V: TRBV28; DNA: TGTGCCAGCAGTTTAGAGGGGATTCACGAGCAGTACTTC; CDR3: CASSLEGIHEQYF
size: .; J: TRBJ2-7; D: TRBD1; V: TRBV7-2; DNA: TGTGCCAGCAGCTTATACGGGACAGGGGACTACTACGAGCAGTACTTC; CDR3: CASSLYGTGDYYEQYF
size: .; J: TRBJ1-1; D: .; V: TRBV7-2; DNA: TGTGCCAGCGTGGACAGTGTATTGAACACTGAAGCTTTCTTT; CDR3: CASVDSVLNTEAFF
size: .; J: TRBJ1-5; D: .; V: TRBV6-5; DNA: TGTGCCAGCAGTTACGGTAGCCGAGGTCAGCCCCAGCATTTT; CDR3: CASSYGSRGQPQHF
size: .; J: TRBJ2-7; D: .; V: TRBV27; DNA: TGTGCCAGCAGTCTAGGGGGGAGCTCCTACGAGCAGTACTTC; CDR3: CASSLGGSSYEQYF
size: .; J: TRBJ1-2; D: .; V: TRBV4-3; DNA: TGCGCCAGCAGCCAAGATTACAGAGCTAACTATGGCTACACCTTC; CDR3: CASSQDYRANYGYTF
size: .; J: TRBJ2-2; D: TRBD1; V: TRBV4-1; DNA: TGCGCCAGCAGCCAGCTTCGTCGGAAGAGGGACAGCCGAGTCGCGAACACCGGGGAGCTGTTTTTT; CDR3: CASSQLRRKRDSRVANTGELFF
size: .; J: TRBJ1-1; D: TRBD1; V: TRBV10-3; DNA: TGTGCCATCAGTGAATCGGGACAGCGATTGAACACTGAAGCTTTCTTT; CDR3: CAISESGQRLNTEAFF
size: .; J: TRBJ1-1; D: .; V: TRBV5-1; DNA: TGCGCCAGCAATGGATTTGGGGACGGCGGCACTGAAGCTTTCTTT; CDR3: CASNGFGDGGTEAFF
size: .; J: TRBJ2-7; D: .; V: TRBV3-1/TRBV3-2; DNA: TGTGCCAGCAGCCTCTACTCCCTCGGCGTATTAGAGCAGTACTTC; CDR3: CASSLYSLGVLEQYF
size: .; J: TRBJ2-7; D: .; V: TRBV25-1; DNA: TGTGCCAGCGCCCGGCGGGACAGCCGGTGGGAGCAGTACTTC; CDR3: CASARRDSRWEQYF
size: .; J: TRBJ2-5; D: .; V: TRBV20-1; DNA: TGCAGTGCTAGTCCGCTAGACCCACTAGGGGAGACCCAGTACTTC; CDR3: CSASPLDPLGETQYF
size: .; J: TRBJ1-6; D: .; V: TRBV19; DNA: TGTGCCAGTAATAATGGGGGTAGTTCACCCCTCCACTTT; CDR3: CASNNGGSSPLHF
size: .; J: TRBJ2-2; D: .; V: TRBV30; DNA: TGTGCCTGGATACCCCGGGGGAACACCGGGGAGCTGTTTTTT; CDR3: CAWIPRGNTGELFF
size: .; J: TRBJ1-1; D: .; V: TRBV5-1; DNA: TGCGCCAGCAGCTTGGCCGGGACCCTGTCCTCGAACACTGAAGCTTTCTTT; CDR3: CASSLAGTLSSNTEAFF
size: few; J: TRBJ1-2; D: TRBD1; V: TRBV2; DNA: TGTGCCAGCAGTGAGGGGACAGGGGGAATCTATGGCTACACCTTC; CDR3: CASSEGTGGIYGYTF
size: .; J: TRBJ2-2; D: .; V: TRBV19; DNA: TGTGCCAGTAAGTCGCAAGCGGGTGCCTCCGGGGAGCTGTTTTTT; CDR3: CASKSQAGASGELFF
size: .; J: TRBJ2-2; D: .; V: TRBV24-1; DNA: TGTGCCACCAGTGACCCGCGGGCCACCGGGGAGCTGTTTTTT; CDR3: CATSDPRATGELFF
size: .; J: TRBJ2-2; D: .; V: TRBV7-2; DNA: TGTGCCAGCAGCCCCCCCGATCTGAACACCGGGGAGCTGTTTTTT; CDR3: CASSPPDLNTGELFF
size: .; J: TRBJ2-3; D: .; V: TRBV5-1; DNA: TGCGCCAGCAGCTTGCCGCCCGGAGATACGCAGTATTTT; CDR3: CASSLPPGDTQYF
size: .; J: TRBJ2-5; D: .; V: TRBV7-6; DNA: TGTGCCAGCAGACAAGGGTCCCCAGAGACCCAGTACTTC; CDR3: CASRQGSPETQYF
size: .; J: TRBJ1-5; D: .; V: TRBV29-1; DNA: TGCAGCGTTGAATATCCGGGGGCTGATAGCAATCAGCCCCAGCATTTT; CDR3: CSVEYPGADSNQPQHF
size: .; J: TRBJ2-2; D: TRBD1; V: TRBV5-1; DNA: TGCGCCAGCAGCCCGGGGACAGGGGGCACCGGGGAGCTGTTTTTT; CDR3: CASSPGTGGTGELFF
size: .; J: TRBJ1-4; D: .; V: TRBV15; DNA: TGTGCCACCAGCTCACTCGTCTCCCAGGGTGCAACTAATGAAAAACTGTTTTTT; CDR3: CATSSLVSQGATNEKLFF
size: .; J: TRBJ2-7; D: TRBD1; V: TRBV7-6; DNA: TGTGCCAGCAGCTCCCGACAGGGTTCCTACGAGCAGTACTTC; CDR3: CASSSRQGSYEQYF
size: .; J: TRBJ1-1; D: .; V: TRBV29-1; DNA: TGCAGCGTTGTCTCGTGGGACACTGAAGCTTTCTTT; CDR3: CSVVSWDTEAFF
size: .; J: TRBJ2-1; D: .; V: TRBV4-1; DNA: TGCGCCAGCAGCCAAGAAGGGATGATCGGACAGCCGAGCTCCTACAATGAGCAGTTCTTC; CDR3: CASSQEGMIGQPSSYNEQFF
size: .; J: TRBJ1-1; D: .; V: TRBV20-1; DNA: TGCAGTGCTAGGAAGAACACTGAAGCTTTCTTT; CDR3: CSARKNTEAFF
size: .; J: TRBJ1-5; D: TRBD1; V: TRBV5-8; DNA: TGTGCCAGCAGCCCCGGACAGGGGGCAGATCAGCCCCAGCATTTT; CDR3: CASSPGQGADQPQHF
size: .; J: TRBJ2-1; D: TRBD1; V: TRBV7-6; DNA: TGTGCCAGCAGCGGGAGAGTGGGACAGGGGCGGGATGAGCAGTTCTTC; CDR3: CASSGRVGQGRDEQFF
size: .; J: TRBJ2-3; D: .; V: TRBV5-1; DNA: TGCGCCAGCAGCTTGGCTTCGGATACGCAGTATTTT; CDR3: CASSLASDTQYF
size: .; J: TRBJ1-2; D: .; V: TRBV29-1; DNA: TGCAGCGCTGTAGGGGTAAGAGGCTACACCTTC; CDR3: CSAVGVRGYTF
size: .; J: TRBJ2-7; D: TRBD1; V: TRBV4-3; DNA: TGCGCCAGCAGCGCCGACAGGGCCCTCGAGCAGTACTTC; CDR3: CASSADRALEQYF
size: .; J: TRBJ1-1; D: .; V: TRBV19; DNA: TGTGCCAGTAGTATAGGTGAGGCGGAGAATGCTGAAGCTTTCTTT; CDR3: CASSIGEAENAEAFF
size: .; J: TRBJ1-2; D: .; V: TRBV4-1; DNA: TGCGCCAGCAGCCAGTTGACAGGATCTCTCTATGGCTACACCTTC; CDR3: CASSQLTGSLYGYTF
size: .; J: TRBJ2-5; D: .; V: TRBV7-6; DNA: TGTGCCAGCAGCTTAGCGACCAGGAGGACCCAAGAGACCCAGTACTTC; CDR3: CASSLATRRTQETQYF